The T cell receptor beta chain described here comes from a study of Graves' ophthalmopathy and Graves' hyperthyroidism. Findings of the study overall: Among thyroid clonotypes expanded above 0.001 frequency, most also appeared in blood.

The authors isolated PBMCs from around 10 ml of fresh peripheral blood. Looked up from germline, CDR1 is DFQATT and CDR2 is SNEGSKA (reference sequence). The CDR3 runs 10 residues. V was pared by 6 bases and J by 4 bases, with 7 bases between. This clonotype was recorded at least ten times. Its antigen is not known. RNA served as the template for amplifying TCR beta CDR3 regions. RT-PCR in the first round used HTBI primers; a second-round multiplex PCR followed. TCRdb fed the multiplex PCR reads into MiXCR, producing one record per CDR3 protein. The sample includes about 500,000 distinct CDR3 sequences, approximately 15% of them seen just once.

This clonotype originated in a woman aged 30 to 39 with Graves' ophthalmopathy. The sequencing sample was made of blood. The chain couples TRBV20-1 to TRBJ2-7; the D is unclear. This CDR3 reads CSAMTYEQYF. CDR3 in DNA: TGCAGTGCGATGACATACGAGCAGTACTTC.